This T cell receptor beta chain was obtained from a study of cytomegalovirus exposure and HLA in healthy donors (dated by TCRdb to about 2017). For context, the study as a whole: An earlier analysis of approximately 550 of the donors reported 250 to 300 Gb of sequence data and roughly 100 million unique TCR beta sequences from 150 million to 200 million T cells. An early release covering 500 to 750 HLA-typed donors comprised about 300 gigabases of sequencing data and 85 million to 100 million unique TCR sequences. Among the approximately 420 genotyped donors, approximately 81% belonged to the genetic ancestry cluster associated with self-reported Caucasian donors. The study aimed to test whether signatures of past pathogen exposure could be identified by cataloging public T cell receptors. The study used immunosequencing to profile the T cell repertoires of 666 subjects and linked those repertoires to cytomegalovirus serostatus. Along with the roughly 700-subject first cohort, a separate validation cohort of around 110 different subjects was used. To predict cytomegalovirus infection status, the study combined high-throughput TCR immunosequencing, statistical association of individual TCRs with disease status, and machine learning. In a later analysis, previously published TCR beta repertoires from several hundred donors were re-analyzed and high-resolution HLA genotyping was added so that TCR occurrence patterns could be studied. Rather than using new phenotypic data, the later analysis identified candidate immune exposures from TCR beta sequences and from how often those sequences occurred across donors. An earlier analysis of approximately 580 of the donors used high-throughput TCR beta sequencing to judge whether each TCR beta V gene segment behaved as functional or pseudogenic. Donor age, sex, ethnicity and CMV serostatus were compiled together with the repertoire data. A later genetic analysis took genome-wide SNP genotypes for about 65% of the 666 donors and used that subset as a discovery cohort. Every repertoire in the discovery cohort had been generated on one and the same sequencing platform. Class I and class II HLA loci were covered by the typing at four-digit resolution. The number of typed donors differed by locus: 629-630 for A, B, C, DRB1 and DQB1; about 520 for DQA1; about 600 for DPA1; and 400 to 480 for DPB1. Roughly five DR-DQ haplotypes were treated as single units for association and clustering because of strong linkage in the cohort. Among some 400 genotyped donors of the cohort, an average of approximately 240,000 unique TCR beta nucleotide sequences was sequenced per donor, of which roughly 17% were non-productive. Overall study outcomes, separate from this receptor: Some IMGT-functional V segments, including TRBV6-2 and TRBV6-3, could not be distinguished by the 87-base-pair reads and were therefore excluded. In a later analysis, HLA-associated TCR beta chains showed more clonal expansion and lower generation probabilities than non-associated chains that were equally common. Presence/absence analyses assumed roughly uniform sequencing depth across donors, an assumption that may not hold. In the study, roughly 160 TCR beta chains were listed as associated with cytomegalovirus. A group of highly shared sequence variants was considered likely to be a technical artifact of the sequencing pipeline. A further reported finding was that TCR beta sequences accurately predicted the HLA-A and HLA-B alleles for most subjects in the first cohort. In a later genetic analysis, a missense DCLRE1C variant was associated with V-gene and J-gene trimming of TCR beta chains, and the association was replicated in an independent cohort. Some 15 rarely observed V segments, including chromosome 9 orphons, were excluded from the earlier analysis of some 590 of the donors because counts were too low. Specific HLA alleles were associated with 18,000 or so TCR beta sequences at a false discovery rate of 0.05 in a later analysis. A few of the identified cytomegalovirus-associated TCR beta chains were confirmed in vitro to be specific for cytomegalovirus antigens. In a later analysis, the rate of TCR association differed among HLA loci, with DRB1 alleles having the most associated TCRs and HLA-C alleles having the fewest. Cytomegalovirus status was reported to be diagnosed by the classifier with high specificity and sensitivity in both the original and validation cohorts. Linkage disequilibrium might explain the correlated functional status among segregating V segments, but an unknown experimental factor could not be ruled out. Only TCR beta chains were sequenced in this cohort, and the absence of alpha or paired-chain data limited detectable features. It was suggested by the authors that the approach could potentially be generalized to other disease states and immunological phenotypes. Several of the top co-occurrence clusters appeared to be linked to parvovirus B19, influenza, CMV and Epstein-Barr virus, according to a later analysis. Strong co-occurrence of HLA alleles, especially DR and DQ, made assigning TCR associations to individual alleles difficult. While some public TCRs were present in many individuals, most TCR sequences turned up only very rarely across donors. Immune exposure information for the cohort was limited to CMV serostatus. A later analysis found that most CMV-associated TCR beta chains appeared HLA-restricted, with HLA associations seemingly driven largely by CMV exposure. Compared with the 666-donor mean, donors in an Asian-associated ancestry cluster had fewer N-insertions in productive TCRs, according to a later genetic analysis. Because some donors lacked HLA typing at each locus, the association tests relied only on the typed subset. Broadly in line with IMGT annotations, most TCR beta V segments showed up in productive rearrangements about 87% or about 30% of the time in an earlier analysis of several hundred of the donors.

Including the terminal cysteine and phenylalanine, the CDR3 comprises 15 residues. The only DNA kept is the CDR3, 45 bases in frame from the first base. Per the germline V gene, MNHGY is the CDR1 and SAAAGT is the CDR2. Here V drops 5 bases and J drops 2 bases, and the junction holds 6 bases not matched to any gene. To prepare the library, the immunoSEQ multiplex PCR assay was applied. For the multiplex PCR, a mixture combining 60 forward primers for TCR Vbeta segments and 13 reverse primers for TCR Jbeta segments was used. Amplification of the CDR3 region of rearranged TCR beta genes was performed with a multiplex PCR assay on genomic DNA. The amplified TCR beta libraries were sequenced on the Illumina HiSeq System as 87-base-pair reads. The paper's processing steps were these. In a later analysis, approximately 74 million unique TCR beta chains were counted across the roughly 700 repertoires, and approximately 11 million of these chains were shared by at least two donors. A nearest-neighbor algorithm error-corrected the raw reads and collapsed the reads into unique sequences, merging closely related sequences to remove PCR and sequencing errors. V, D and J gene segments were assigned by aligning CDR3 sequences to IMGT reference sequences. For a sequence to be retained, a match of at least six nucleotides was required to both a V gene segment and a J gene segment. A rearrangement was called productive if the CDR3 had no stop codons and remained in frame with V and J, and every other rearrangement was called non-productive. Following IMGT convention, CDR3 was defined as the stretch from the second conserved V-encoded cysteine up to the conserved J-encoded phenylalanine. In an earlier analysis of more than 550 of the donors, sequences lacking an unambiguous match to a single V gene segment were excluded. An earlier analysis of roughly 590 of the donors called V segments functional above 56.7% productive rearrangements and segregating when the between-donor standard deviation exceeded 5%. A statistical classification framework was built for diagnosing cytomegalovirus status from the catalog of TCR beta chain sequences. A later analysis assigned V and J genes by comparing TCR nucleotide sequences with IMGT/GENE-DB human TR gene sequences. In a later analysis, CDR3 sequences and most-parsimonious VDJ recombination scenarios were assigned using the TCRdist pipeline. In a later analysis, every TCR beta chain was defined by the combination of its CDR3 amino acid sequence and its V-gene family, and reads without a unique V-gene family were dropped. To address suspected cross-contamination and a sequencing artifact, a later analysis removed approximately 590 highly shared, low-generation-probability nucleotide sequences. In a later analysis, a clonal expansion index was calculated for each public chain from normalized within-repertoire ranks of inferred template counts. In a later analysis, generation probabilities were computed using a VDJ recombination model fitted to out-of-frame rearrangements, and the results were checked against IGoR. Hypergeometric tests were used in a later analysis to score TCR-TCR, TCR-HLA and TCR-CMV co-occurrence, with a repertoire-size bias correction applied to the TCR pairs. To estimate false discovery rates, a later analysis permuted the HLA or CMV assignments 20 times. A later analysis grouped co-occurring TCRs with DBSCAN, adding TCRdist sequence similarity when clustering within HLA-allele-positive subsets. Co-occurrence clustering excluded repertoires with fewer than 30,000 or more than 120,000 public chains, plus five with anomalous nucleotide sharing. TCRdb mirrors the immuneACCESS table, restricted to in-frame sequences. Some clones are absent from its copies; in checked studies, under half trace to an unresolved V gene, and the reason for the others is unknown. V and J calls and clone size follow that table, whereas D and trimming were derived from the DNA. In all, the sample holds fewer than 110,000 clones, and approximately 79% of those were seen once. 13% to 15% of the sample is in the top ten clones.

This clone was picked up one time. Its antigen has not been determined. No quality values exist for individual bases; no much larger clone is one base distant. The cohort consisted of 670 or so healthy bone marrow donors. At the time of sampling, every cohort member was nominally healthy, though immune exposures that went unrecorded were likely present. The donor tested CMV seropositive, placing the donor among the 290 or so seropositive members of the cohort. A peripheral blood sample was collected from each donor, and TCR beta sequencing was performed on peripheral blood mononuclear cells. Genomic DNA extraction from the blood cell samples was performed with the Qiagen DNeasy Blood Extraction Kit.

The specimen sequenced was PBMCs. Recombination linked TRBV6-8 to TRBJ2-1, with TRBD2 matching 7 junction bases. This TCR derives from a middle-aged woman in good health and CMV-seropositive. The sequenced DNA is TGTGCCAGCAGTCGAATTAGCGGGCCCTACAATGAGCAGTTCTTC. Translated, it reads CASSRISGPYNEQFF.